The 9 T cell receptor beta chains below all came from one sample that was sequenced in a study of blood T cell repertoires in COVID-19. Method: immunoSEQ multiplex PCR; TCRdb's copy keeps in-frame clones and lacks some. The sample includes around 200,000 clones, approximately 90% of them seen just once. Sequencing was performed on peripheral blood. The receptors stem from a man in his fifties or sixties with acute or convalescent COVID-19.

The J gene is TRBJ1-1, the V gene TRBV5-6; D may be TRBD1 (6 bases). The germline CDR1 and CDR2 sequences are SGHDT and YYEEEE. V shed 0 bases and J shed 4 bases, with 10 bases lying between them. The CDR3 loop spans 14 amino acids. The CDR3 DNA reads as TGTGCCAGCAGCTTGGGCACAGGGACCACTGAAGCTTTCTTT. It encodes CASSLGTGTTEAFF.

V gene TRBV7-6 combines with J gene TRBJ1-1; D gene ambiguous. The length of the CDR3 is 13 residues. Germline assignment: CDR1 SGHVS and CDR2 FNYEAQ. V gave up 2 bases and J gave up 6 bases, with 10 bases separating them. The CDR3 sequence is CASSLCRPPEAFF. As DNA, the CDR3 is TGTGCCAGCAGCTTATGCAGGCCCCCTGAAGCTTTCTTT.

The gene calls are TRBV6-5 and TRBJ1-2, with D uncertain. CDR3 length equals 12 residues. The V end was cut by 8 bases, the J end by 5 bases, with 12 bases between. Germline CDR1 reads MNHEY; CDR2 reads SVGAGI. In DNA form, the CDR3 reads TGTGCCAGCTCTCGGTTTCGATATGGCTACACCTTC. Translated: CASSRFRYGYTF.

This clone was seen only once. This chain uses TRBV5-4 with TRBJ1-2, with 8 bases lining up with TRBD1. CDR1 SGHNT and CDR2 YYREEE come from the germline V gene (reference sequence). CDR3 length equals 16 residues. V lost 0 bases and J lost 5; bases outside the gene matches: 9. The CDR3 reads CASSLGGAQGAYGYTF. In nucleotides, the CDR3 is TGTGCCAGCAGCTTGGGAGGGGCGCAGGGGGCTTATGGCTACACCTTC.

The gene calls are TRBV30 and TRBJ1-2; 9 nucleotides match TRBD1. The V gene end was trimmed by 3 bases and the J gene end by 3 bases; junction bases not matched to a gene: 5. The CDR3 has 14 amino acids. Looked up from germline, CDR1 is GTSNPN and CDR2 is SVGIG (reference sequence). CDR3 in amino acids: CAWRKTGGDYGYTF. As DNA, the CDR3 is TGTGCCTGGAGAAAAACAGGGGGCGACTATGGCTACACCTTC.

The chain has TRBV6-5 and TRBJ1-4; maybe TRBD1 (6 bases). The V gene's germline CDR1 is MNHEY and CDR2 SVGAGI. The CDR3 is made up of 14 amino acids. V was cut by 8 bases and J by 7 bases, with 17 bases left in between. The CDR3 DNA reads as TGTGCCAGCGCCCGACAGGCTAATCCTGAAAAACTGTTTTTT. It translates to CASARQANPEKLFF.

The rearrangement uses TRBV6-5 and TRBJ1-1; 7 bases are a match to TRBD1. The V segment lost 6 bases and the J segment 11 bases; nucleotides outside the gene matches: 12. The CDR3 length is 13 residues. Germline V gives CDR1 MNHEY, CDR2 SVGAGI. DNA for the CDR3: TGTGCCAGCAGGAGACAGGGTCCCGTTCCGGCTTTCTTT. It yields the protein CASRRQGPVPAFF.

This clone was counted a single time. This chain uses TRBV7-9 with TRBJ1-1; D remains ambiguous. Germline CDR1 and CDR2: SEHNR and FQNEAQ (reference sequence). This CDR3 has 13 residues. The V and J ends lost 6 bases and 1 base respectively, with 9 bases between them. CDR3: CASRWRENTEAFF. As DNA, the CDR3 is TGTGCCAGCAGGTGGCGGGAGAACACTGAAGCTTTCTTT.

The chain joins TRBV2 to TRBJ1-2; perhaps TRBD1 as D (5 bases). The CDR3 has 14 residues. Trimming stripped 3 bases from V and 2 bases from J, with 10 bases between. The germline gives CDR1 SNHLY, CDR2 FYNNEI. The CDR3 bases are TGTGCCAGCAGTGATTGGGGCAGGAACTATGGCTACACCTTC. Amino acid sequence: CASSDWGRNYGYTF.